Sequencing of this T cell receptor (beta chain) was carried out in a study of post-analysis software for immune sequencing data. For the study at large: The cohort encompassed relapsing-remitting, secondary progressive and progressive-relapsing multiple sclerosis disease courses. Study findings and constraints: A few TRBV segments appeared more often in patients than in controls, and TRBV5-6, TRBV5-1 and TRBV20-1 were among these. In multiple sclerosis, normalized Chao1 diversity was significantly below that of controls.

The CDR3 is 16 amino acids. Germline V gene sequence: CDR1 SGDLS, CDR2 YYNGEE. V lost 0 bases and J lost 0, with 9 bases in between. This clonotype appeared once. The antigen remains unidentified. Unique molecular identifiers were carried by the TCR beta cDNA libraries. When about 1 to 11 million T cells were used, they gave about 540,000 cDNA molecules. Each CDR3 protein is one row after TCRdb ran MiXCR on the PCR reads. The sample has some 890,000 distinct CDR3 sequences; approximately 50% are singletons. The receptor was derived from a girl aged 5-17 years with multiple sclerosis. V and J are TRBV9 and TRBJ1-4; D uncertain. Input material: blood. Here the CDR3 reads CASSVGHLATNEKLFF. The DNA for the CDR3 is TGTGCCAGCAGCGTAGGCCACCTTGCAACTAATGAAAAACTGTTTTTT.